The rows below give T cell receptor beta chains drawn from one sample of a study of shared clonotypes between healthy human individuals. Measured with immunoSEQ multiplex PCR; TCRdb has only the in-frame clones, and not every one. The table includes 950,000 to 1,100,000 clones, around 76% detected once. The sample was memory CD4+ T cells sorted from blood. These receptors were collected from a man aged 18 to 35 in good health. The CDR3 runs from the conserved cysteine through the conserved F or W. D genes are given only for firm matches.

CDR3: CASRVPGQNTGELFF
DNA: TGTGCCAGCAGGGTACCGGGACAGAACACCGGGGAGCTGTTTTTT
length: 15
V: TRBV6-5
D: NA
J: TRBJ2-2

CDR3: CAWSRDRGLVGYGGNQPQHF
DNA: TGTGCCTGGAGTCGGGACAGGGGGCTGGTTGGTTATGGTGGCAATCAGCCCCAGCATTTT
length: 20
V: TRBV30
D: TRBD1
J: TRBJ1-5

CDR3: CASSPANAGHNEQFF
DNA: TGTGCCAGCAGTCCTGCTAATGCGGGACACAATGAGCAGTTCTTC
length: 15
V: TRBV6-4
D: NA
J: TRBJ2-1

CDR3: CASSPGTGLNEQFF
DNA: TGTGCCAGCAGCCCCGGGACAGGGCTAAATGAGCAGTTCTTC
length: 14
V: TRBV9
D: TRBD1
J: TRBJ2-1

CDR3: CASSQDAGYPQHF
DNA: TGCGCCAGCAGCCAAGATGCAGGATATCCCCAGCATTTT
length: 13
V: TRBV4-3
D: NA
J: TRBJ1-5

CDR3: CASGVAGTVETQYF
DNA: TGCGCCAGCGGCGTAGCGGGCACGGTTGAGACCCAGTACTTC
length: 14
V: TRBV5-1
D: TRBD2
J: TRBJ2-5

CDR3: CASSSGGAGDTQYF
DNA: TGTGCCAGCAGTAGCGGGGGGGCCGGAGATACGCAGTATTTT
length: 14
V: TRBV27
D: TRBD2
J: TRBJ2-3

CDR3: CASSKEAGANTGELFF
DNA: TGTGCCAGCAGCAAAGAAGCGGGTGCGAACACCGGGGAGCTGTTTTTT
length: 16
V: TRBV21-1
D: NA
J: TRBJ2-2

CDR3: CASDRIHGYTF
DNA: TGTGCCAGTGACAGGATCCATGGCTACACCTTC
length: 11
V: TRBV30
D: NA
J: TRBJ1-2

CDR3: CASSQEGWNEQFF
DNA: TGCGCCAGCAGCCAAGAGGGGTGGAATGAGCAGTTCTTC
length: 13
V: TRBV4-3
D: NA
J: TRBJ2-1

CDR3: CAVRRGRPSYEQYF
DNA: NA
length: 14
V: TRBV6-1
D: NA
J: TRBJ2-7

CDR3: CASSPGDVISTDTQYF
DNA: TGTGCCAGCAGCCCCGGAGATGTAATCAGCACAGATACGCAGTATTTT
length: 16
V: TRBV7-9
D: NA
J: TRBJ2-3

CDR3: CASNKAGAKYQETQYF
DNA: TGTGCCAGCAACAAGGCGGGGGCCAAGTACCAAGAGACCCAGTACTTC
length: 16
V: TRBV28
D: NA
J: TRBJ2-5

CDR3: CASSLESGLLTDTQYF
DNA: TGTGCCAGCAGCTTGGAATCAGGCCTCCTCACAGATACGCAGTATTTT
length: 16
V: TRBV7-9
D: NA
J: TRBJ2-3